The clone carrying this T cell receptor (beta chain) appeared once. Its antigen remains unidentified. The data belong to a study of cytomegalovirus exposure and HLA in healthy donors. PCR amplification relied on 60 Vbeta primers (plus 13 Jbeta primers). Assay: immunoSEQ multiplex PCR; the TCRdb copy retains only in-frame clones and omits some. Altogether about 140,000 clones are present, around 80% being singletons, with the ten largest covering less than 1.5%. CDR1 and CDR2 (germline): GTSNPN, SVGIG (reference sequence). This CDR3 is 11 amino acids long. Trimming pared 5 bases from V and 6 bases from J, leaving 10 bases between. Overall study findings and caveats: The authors listed 150 to 200 TCR beta chains as cytomegalovirus-associated. Prior analysis indicated that the majority of TCR beta V segments exhibited productivity approximately 87% or approximately 30% of the time.

The sample was PBMCs. The receptor was isolated from a female donor in good health and CMV-seronegative. This rearrangement joins TRBV30 to TRBJ1-2, with a possible D match to TRBD1 (5 bases). CDR3 residues: CAWRRGDGYTF. The CDR3 nucleotides read TGTGCCTGGCGGCGGGGCGATGGCTACACCTTC.